One sample yielded the 13 T cell receptor beta chains listed below, sequenced in a study of Ad26.COV2.S vaccination and SARS-CoV-2 variants (dated by TCRdb to the early 2020s). Libraries were prepared through the immunoSEQ multiplex PCR assay. TCRdb retrieved this table from immuneACCESS and kept in-frame rearrangements only. Not all clones are present; in checked studies, unresolved V genes account for under half, and no reason is known for the remainder. A total of over 250,000 clones appear in this sample, over 75% of them only once. Clones ranked in the top ten supply under 4% of the sample. The sample's treatment or condition label, in plain terms: some 19 received Ad26.COV2.S at low or high dose, single or two shots; roughly five received placebo; per-sample allocation not given. For vaccine and placebo recipients, repertoires were sequenced using samples collected on day 63 after the first injection.

The source was peripheral blood, collected in a trial of Ad26.COV2.S vaccine versus placebo. The receptors originated from a person aged 18-65 years who received the Ad26.COV2.S COVID-19 vaccine or a placebo.

The rearrangement uses TRBV18 and TRBJ1-1; weak D call: TRBD1 (5 bases). Between the trimmed V and J ends, which lost 4 bases and 11 bases, there was a span of 23 bases. The CDR3 contains 15 residues. The germline gives CDR1 KGHSH, CDR2 LQKENI. The DNA of the CDR3 is TGTGCCAGCTCACAACGGGACCCCACCGAGGGTGGGGCTTTCTTT. Encoded protein: CASSQRDPTEGGAFF.

The V gene is TRBV10-3, the J gene TRBJ2-7; 8 nucleotides agree with TRBD2. The CDR3 length is 15 residues. Germline-derived CDR1 and CDR2 are ENHRY and SYGVKD. With V trimmed by 8 bases and J by 4 bases, 13 bases remained unmatched. CDR3 DNA sequence: TGTGCCATCGGTGGAAGGCTAGCGGGTGTGTACGAGCAGTACTTC. Its protein is CAIGGRLAGVYEQYF.

The chain recombines TRBV29-1 with TRBJ1-4; 7 bases are a match to TRBD1. V dropped 6 bases and J dropped 0; count of bases not matched to a gene: 4. Germline V lookup: CDR1 SQVTM, CDR2 ANQGSEA. The CDR3 runs to 14 residues. CDR3 nucleotides: TGCAGCGTCCGACAGGGCGCAACTAATGAAAAACTGTTTTTT. Amino acids: CSVRQGATNEKLFF.

The chain couples TRBV18 to TRBJ2-7; D not certain. The CDR3 spans 14 residues. V shed 5 bases and J shed 7 bases, with 18 bases lying between them. Per the germline V gene, CDR1 is KGHSH and CDR2 is LQKENI. CDR3 nucleotide sequence: TGTGCCAGCTCAACGGGTATGAGGCGCAGTGAGCAGTACTTC. It codes for CASSTGMRRSEQYF.

This chain links TRBV19 with TRBJ1-3; the D is unclear. Germline V lookup: CDR1 LNHDA, CDR2 SQIVND (reference sequence). CDR3 length equals 15 residues. The V and J ends lost 2 bases and 2 bases respectively, with 10 bases between them. CDR3 residues: CASSIRWDAGNTIYF. CDR3 in DNA: TGTGCCAGTAGTATAAGGTGGGATGCTGGAAACACCATATATTTT.

V and J are TRBV2 and TRBJ2-1; D might be TRBD1 or TRBD2, each matching 5 bases. This CDR3 spans 14 amino acids. The V gene lost 7 bases and the J gene lost 1 base, with 11 bases spanning the gap. The germline V gene has CDR1 SNHLY and CDR2 FYNNEI. The CDR3 bases are TGTGCCAGCAAGGCCAGGGAGTCCTACAATGAGCAGTTCTTC. It specifies CASKARESYNEQFF.

The chain joins TRBV19 to TRBJ2-7; D is uncertain. The V end was cut by 5 bases, the J end by 0 bases, with 11 bases between. This CDR3 spans 14 amino acids. Per germline, CDR1 LNHDA and CDR2 SQIVND (reference sequence). CDR3 bases: TGTGCCAGTAGTCCCGACGGTTACTCCTACGAGCAGTACTTC. It specifies CASSPDGYSYEQYF.

This clone was picked up one time. J is TRBJ1-5 and V is TRBV10-1, with TRBD1 as a possible D gene (5 bases). The CDR3 consists of 18 residues. V was shortened by 4 bases and J by 3 bases, with 22 bases between the two germline ends. Germline CDR1 WNHNN, CDR2 SYGVQD (reference sequence). The CDR3: CASSVAGSCPGHNQPQHF. The CDR3 DNA reads TGCGCCAGCAGTGTTGCAGGGAGCTGTCCAGGGCACAATCAGCCCCAGCATTTT.

The genes are TRBV4-1 and TRBJ1-3; maybe TRBD1 (5 bases). The CDR3 totals 19 residues. V was cut by 3 bases and J by 11 bases, with 32 bases left in between. The germline V gene has CDR1 MGHRA and CDR2 YSYEKL. This CDR3 is CASSHPTRDAPSERMAIYF. The CDR3 nucleotides read TGCGCCAGCAGCCACCCTACCCGGGACGCCCCTTCGGAGCGCATGGCCATATATTTT.

This sequence joins TRBV4-2 and TRBJ1-2; D not resolved. The CDR3 totals 15 residues. The V end was cut by 0 bases, the J end by 3 bases, with 11 bases between. Germline V CDR1 and CDR2: LGHNA, YNFKEQ. The CDR3 coding sequence is TGTGCCAGCAGCCAAGATTTCGCAGACCACTATGGCTACACCTTC. This codes for CASSQDFADHYGYTF.

This chain connects TRBV9 to TRBJ1-1; D might be TRBD1 (6 bases). Trimming cost V 0 bases and J 0 bases, with 12 bases left between them. CDR1 SGDLS and CDR2 YYNGEE come from the germline V gene. CDR3 size: 16 residues. For the CDR3, the DNA is TGTGCCAGCAGCGTAGCTGGGGGGGCCCTGAACACTGAAGCTTTCTTT. Protein: CASSVAGGALNTEAFF.

This clone was seen a handful of times. At one end, the junction sequence differs from germline, possibly due to a read error. The V call is TRBV5-1, the J call TRBJ1-1, with a weak D call TRBD1 (5 bases). This CDR3 spans 14 amino acids. The germline V gene encodes CDR1 SGHRS and CDR2 YFSETQ. The CDR3 loop reads CASSLQGVNTEAFF. The CDR3, as DNA: TGCGCCAGCAGCTTGCAGGGCGTGAATACTGAAGCTTTCTTT.

The V and J genes are TRBV4-1 and TRBJ2-1; no definite D call. Germline CDR1 reads MGHRA; CDR2 reads YSYEKL. This CDR3 contains 16 residues. Between the trimmed V and J ends, which lost 0 bases and 2 bases, there was a span of 11 bases. The CDR3 DNA follows: TGCGCCAGCAGCCAAGATCCCGGGCGCGCCTACAATGAGCAGTTCTTC. Its protein product is CASSQDPGRAYNEQFF.